Described below is a single TCR beta chain sequence and its context. Its specificity is unknown. The source of the sample is a study of T cell responses to AZD1222 COVID-19 vaccine. Study results and limitations: A mostly white British donor set with more females was recruited, and clonal diversity was possibly underestimated. Spike-specific TCR breadth and depth went up after people got two AZD1222 doses.

Looked up from germline, CDR1 is SGHRS and CDR2 is YFSETQ. V was clipped by 1 base and J by 8 bases, with 13 bases between them. CDR3 length: 15 amino acids. Method: immunoSEQ multiplex PCR; TCRdb's copy keeps in-frame clones and lacks some. Seen here are some 180,000 clones, about 83% observed once, and the top ten hold around 1.1%. This receptor was identified in an adult who received the AZD1222 COVID-19 vaccine. This chain links TRBV5-1 with TRBJ1-6, with a possible D match to TRBD1 (5 bases). The sample here was peripheral blood, taken 28 days after the second AZD1222 dose. The CDR3 loop is CASSLSGPWDSPLHF. The CDR3 DNA reads TGCGCCAGCAGCTTGTCGGGACCCTGGGATTCACCCCTCCACTTT.